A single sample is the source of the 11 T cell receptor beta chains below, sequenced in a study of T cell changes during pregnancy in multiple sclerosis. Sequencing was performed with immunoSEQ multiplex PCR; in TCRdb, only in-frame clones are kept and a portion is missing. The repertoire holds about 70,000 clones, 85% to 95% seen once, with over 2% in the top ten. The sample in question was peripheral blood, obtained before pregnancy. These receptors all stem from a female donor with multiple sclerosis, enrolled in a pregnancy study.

CDR3 coding DNA: TGTGCCAGCAGTGCCGGGCAGCGGGAGGGTGACACCGGGGAGCTGTTTTTT. Amino acid sequence: CASSAGQREGDTGELFF. This chain connects TRBV5-4 to TRBJ2-2, with 10 nucleotides matching TRBD2. V lost 5 bases, J lost 3 bases, and 10 bases stayed unmatched. The germline CDR1 and CDR2 sequences are SGHNT and YYREEE (reference sequence). The CDR3 sequence is 17 residues long.

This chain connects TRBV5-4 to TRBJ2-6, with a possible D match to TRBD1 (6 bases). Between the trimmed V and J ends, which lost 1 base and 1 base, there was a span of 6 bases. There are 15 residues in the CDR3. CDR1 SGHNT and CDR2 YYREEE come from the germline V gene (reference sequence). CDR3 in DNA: TGTGCCAGCAGCTTGAGGGGGTCTGGGGCCAACGTCCTGACTTTC. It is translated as CASSLRGSGANVLTF.

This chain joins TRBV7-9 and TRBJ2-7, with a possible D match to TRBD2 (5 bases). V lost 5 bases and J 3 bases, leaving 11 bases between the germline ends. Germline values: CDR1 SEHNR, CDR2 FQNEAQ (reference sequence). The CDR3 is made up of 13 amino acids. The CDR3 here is CASSLEEDYEQYF. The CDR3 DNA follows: TGTGCCAGCAGCCTCGAGGAGGACTACGAGCAGTACTTC.

CDR3 in DNA: TGTGCCAGCAGCTTGCAGGGGTCACCTAATTCACCCCTCCACTTT. It encodes CASSLQGSPNSPLHF. The J gene is TRBJ1-6, the V gene TRBV5-6; TRBD1 might be the D (6 bases). The CDR3 has 15 residues. V gave up 1 base and J gave up 6 bases, with 11 bases separating them. Germline V lookup: CDR1 SGHDT, CDR2 YYEEEE.

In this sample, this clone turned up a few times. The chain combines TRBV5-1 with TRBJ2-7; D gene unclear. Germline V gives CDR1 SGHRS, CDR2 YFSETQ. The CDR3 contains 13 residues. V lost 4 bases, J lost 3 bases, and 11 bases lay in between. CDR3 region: CASSHDTHYEQYF. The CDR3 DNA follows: TGCGCCAGCAGCCATGACACCCACTACGAGCAGTACTTC.

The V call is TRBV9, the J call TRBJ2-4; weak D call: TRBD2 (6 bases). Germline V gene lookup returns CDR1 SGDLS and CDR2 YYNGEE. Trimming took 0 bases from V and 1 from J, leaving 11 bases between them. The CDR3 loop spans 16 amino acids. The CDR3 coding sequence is TGTGCCAGCAGCGTAGAGTTACTAGCCGCCAAAAACATTCAGTACTTC. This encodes CASSVELLAAKNIQYF.

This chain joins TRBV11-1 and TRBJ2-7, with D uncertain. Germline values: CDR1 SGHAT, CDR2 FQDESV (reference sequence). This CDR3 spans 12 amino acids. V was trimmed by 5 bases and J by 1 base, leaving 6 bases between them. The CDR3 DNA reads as TGTGCCAGCAGCCCACGGTCCTACGAGCAGTACTTC. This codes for CASSPRSYEQYF.

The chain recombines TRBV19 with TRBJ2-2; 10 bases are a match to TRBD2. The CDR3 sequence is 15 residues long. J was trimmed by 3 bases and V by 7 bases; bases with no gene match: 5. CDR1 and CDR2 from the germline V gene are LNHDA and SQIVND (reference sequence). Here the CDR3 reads CASTGLAAYTGELFF. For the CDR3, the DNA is TGTGCCAGTACTGGACTAGCGGCTTACACCGGGGAGCTGTTTTTT. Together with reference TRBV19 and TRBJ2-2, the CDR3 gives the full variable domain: DGGITQSPKYLFRKEGQNVTLSCEQNLNHDAMYWYRQDPGQGLRLIYYSQIVNDFQKGDIAEGYSVSREKKESFPLTVTSAQKNPTAFYLCASTGLAAYTGELFFGEGSRLTVL.

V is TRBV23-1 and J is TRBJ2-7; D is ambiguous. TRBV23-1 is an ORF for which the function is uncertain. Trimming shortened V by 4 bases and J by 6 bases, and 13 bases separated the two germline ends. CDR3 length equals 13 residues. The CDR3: CASSPWPGGEQYF. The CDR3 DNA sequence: TGCGCCAGCAGTCCCTGGCCTGGCGGCGAGCAGTACTTC.

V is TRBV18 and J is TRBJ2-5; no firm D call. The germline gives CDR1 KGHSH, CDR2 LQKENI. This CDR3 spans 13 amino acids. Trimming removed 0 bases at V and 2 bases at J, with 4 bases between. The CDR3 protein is CASSPPNQETQYF. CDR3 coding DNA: TGTGCCAGCTCACCACCTAATCAAGAGACCCAGTACTTC.

The CDR3 sequence: CASSQPGGRFNEQFF. For the CDR3, the DNA is TGTGCCAGCAGCCAACCGGGGGGGAGGTTTAATGAGCAGTTCTTC. V and J are TRBV11-3 and TRBJ2-1; 8 bases are a match to TRBD2. The CDR3 totals 15 residues. The J segment lost 7 bases and the V segment lost 5 bases, leaving 10 bases of the junction unmatched. Looked up from germline, CDR1 is SGHNT and CDR2 is YENEEA.